This T cell receptor (beta chain) derives from a study of blood T cell repertoires in COVID-19. Study in general: Material from acute and convalescent COVID-19 was sourced from the United States, Italy and Spain. Sources were T cells, B-cell-depleted T cells, or PBMCs; the material itself was cDNA or gDNA.

The authors' processing: Reference gene primer amplification gave nucleated cell count estimates. Some clones are missing from TCRdb's copy, which holds only in-frame ones; the method was immunoSEQ multiplex PCR. Clone size and V and J calls were adopted from that table, with D and trimming inferred from the DNA. The repertoire consists of about 100,000 clones, with almost 80% occurring once and the leading ten covering around 10%. The receptor was derived from a woman aged 70 to 79 with acute or convalescent COVID-19. The sample comprised peripheral blood.

The CDR3: CASSATGGAQPQHF. The CDR3 coding sequence is TGTGCCAGCAGTGCCACAGGGGGGGCTCAGCCCCAGCATTTT. J is TRBJ1-5 and V is TRBV25-1, with 8 bases lining up with TRBD1. Germline trimming cut 4 bases from V and 6 bases from J; bases unmatched to any gene: 5. Germline V gene lookup returns CDR1 MGHDK and CDR2 SYGVNS. The CDR3 consists of 14 residues. The full variable domain, in which reference TRBV25-1 and TRBJ1-5 provide the parts outside the CDR3, is EADIYQTPRYLVIGTGKKITLECSQTMGHDKMYWYQQDPGMELHLIHYSYGVNSTEKGDLSSESTVSRIRTEHFPLTLESARPSHTSQYLCASSATGGAQPQHFGDGTRLSIL.